These 13 T cell receptor beta chains came from one sample sequenced in a study of T cell responses to AZD1222 COVID-19 vaccine. TCRdb keeps only in-frame clones here, not all; method: immunoSEQ multiplex PCR. The repertoire includes about 120,000 clones, more than 70% of them detected once, and 6.5% sits in the top ten. This specimen was peripheral blood, taken 28 days after the second AZD1222 dose. Receptors were obtained from an adult who received the AZD1222 COVID-19 vaccine.

V usage is TRBV5-8 and J usage is TRBJ1-2, with unresolved D. V was trimmed by 2 bases and J by 0 bases, leaving 14 bases between them. There are 16 residues in the CDR3. Germline values: CDR1 SGHTS, CDR2 YDEGEE. CDR3 amino acids: CASSLGPGTTNYGYTF. In nucleotides, the CDR3 is TGTGCCAGCAGCTTAGGGCCAGGAACTACTAACTATGGCTACACCTTC.

This clone was seen just once. V and J are TRBV6-5 and TRBJ2-7; TRBD2 might be the D (6 bases). Trimming took off 6 bases at V and 0 bases at J, with 12 bases between the two ends. Germline-derived CDR1 and CDR2 are MNHEY and SVGAGI. CDR3 length equals 14 residues. DNA for the CDR3: TGTGCCAGCAGGAATGGGGGGACCTCCTACGAGCAGTACTTC. Protein product: CASRNGGTSYEQYF.

V gene TRBV3-1 (or the pseudogene TRBV3-2) combines with J gene TRBJ2-1; 10 bases are a match to TRBD2. Germline CDR1 LGHDT, CDR2 YNNKEL (reference sequence). J was trimmed by 8 bases and V by 4 bases; bases with no gene match: 11. The CDR3 runs 16 residues. CDR3 DNA: TGTGCCAGCAGCCGACTAGCGGGCGGCCGGGTTGATGAGCAGTTCTTC. Protein sequence: CASSRLAGGRVDEQFF.

This clone was seen once. The genes are TRBV5-5 and TRBJ2-2; 10 positions agree with TRBD1. The germline gives CDR1 SGHKS, CDR2 YYEKEE (reference sequence). The CDR3 runs 16 residues. V gave up 4 bases and J gave up 4 bases; unmatched junction bases: 7. The DNA for the CDR3 is TGTGCCAGCAGCCCCGGGACAGGGGTACCCACCGGGGAGCTGTTTTTT. This translates into CASSPGTGVPTGELFF.

The V and J genes are TRBV4-3 and TRBJ1-1; D gene ambiguous. The CDR3 runs to 14 residues. Trimming pared 6 bases from V and 1 base from J, leaving 12 bases between. CDR1 LGHNA and CDR2 YSLEER come from the germline V gene. CDR3: CASSTQRKNTEAFF. The CDR3 coding sequence is TGCGCCAGCAGTACTCAGCGTAAGAACACTGAAGCTTTCTTT.

The genes are TRBV4-2 and TRBJ2-1; D is possibly TRBD2 (7 bases). Between the trimmed V and J ends, which lost 4 bases and 3 bases, there was a span of 19 bases. The CDR3 spans 17 residues. Looked up from germline, CDR1 is LGHNA and CDR2 is YNFKEQ. CDR3 residues: CASSLDGGRGDYNEQFF. For the CDR3, the DNA is TGTGCCAGCAGCCTTGACGGGGGGCGGGGCGACTACAATGAGCAGTTCTTC.

V usage is TRBV7-2 and J usage is TRBJ1-1; no firm D call. Between the trimmed V and J ends, which lost 3 bases and 1 base, there was a span of 9 bases. The CDR3 length is 14 residues. Germline V gene data show CDR1 as SGHTA and CDR2 as FQGNSA. This CDR3 is CASSFMIPNTEAFF. The CDR3 DNA follows: TGTGCCAGCAGCTTCATGATACCGAACACTGAAGCTTTCTTT.

The chain couples TRBV27 to TRBJ1-3; 10 nucleotides match TRBD1. V lost 5 bases, J lost 2 bases, and 3 bases stayed unmatched. Germline CDR1 is MNHEY and CDR2 is SMNVEV (reference sequence). CDR3 length: 15 residues. DNA of the CDR3: TGTGCCAGCAGTCCCGGGACAGGGGCTGGAAACACCATATATTTT. Protein: CASSPGTGAGNTIYF.

The chain recombines TRBV19 with TRBJ1-3; D is unclear. Between the trimmed V and J ends, which lost 5 bases and 0 bases, there was a span of 11 bases. The V gene's germline CDR1 is LNHDA and CDR2 SQIVND (reference sequence). This CDR3 is built from 15 residues. Here the CDR3 DNA reads TGTGCCAGTAGTGCAGGTTATGCCTCTGGAAACACCATATATTTT. The encoded protein is CASSAGYASGNTIYF.

A few counts support this clone. The gene calls are TRBV6-4 and TRBJ1-1, with D unresolved. Germline lookup yields CDR1 MRHNA and CDR2 SNTAGT. Trimming shortened V by 4 bases and J by 4 bases, and 10 bases separated the two germline ends. CDR3 size: 13 residues. CDR3 sequence: CASSVSSATEAFF. The CDR3 DNA follows: TGTGCCAGCAGTGTATCTTCGGCCACTGAAGCTTTCTTT.

Concerning this clone itself: Within the sample, other DNA sequences also encode this same CDR3. V gene TRBV12-3 or TRBV12-4 combines with J gene TRBJ1-5, with a possible D match to TRBD1 (5 bases). The CDR3 consists of 13 residues. The ends were cut back, 7 bases at V and 4 bases at J, with 11 bases in the middle. The CDR3 is CASTPGGNQPQHF. The CDR3, as DNA: TGTGCCAGCACCCCGGGGGGAAATCAGCCCCAGCATTTT.

The chain links TRBV25-1 to TRBJ2-1; 7 bases are shared with TRBD1. CDR1 and CDR2 (germline): MGHDK, SYGVNS. The junction had 12 bases not matched to a gene; V was cut back by 6 bases and J by 7 bases. CDR3 length: 15 amino acids. The CDR3: CASSTSLLGQNEQFF. For the CDR3, the DNA is TGTGCCAGCAGCACCTCGTTGTTGGGACAGAATGAGCAGTTCTTC.

The chain uses TRBV28 and TRBJ1-2, with TRBD1 identical over 7 bases. This CDR3 is 13 amino acids long. Germline V lookup: CDR1 MDHEN, CDR2 SYDVKM. The V segment lost 5 bases and the J segment 4 bases; nucleotides outside the gene matches: 4. The CDR3 loop is CASSPGQFYGYTF. The CDR3 nucleotides are TGTGCCAGCAGTCCGGGACAGTTCTATGGCTACACCTTC.